The 24 T cell receptor beta chains given below trace back to one sample, sequenced in a study of blood T cell repertoires in COVID-19. Method: immunoSEQ multiplex PCR; TCRdb's copy keeps in-frame clones and lacks some. The sample contains some 150,000 clones, 86% of which appear only once. Sequencing used peripheral blood. The receptors were gathered from a woman between 55 and 75 years old with acute or convalescent COVID-19.

The chain joins TRBV20-1 to TRBJ2-6, with 8 bases aligning to TRBD1. Germline CDR1 DFQATT, CDR2 SNEGSKA (reference sequence). The CDR3 spans 15 residues. After removal of 3 bases from V and 4 bases from J, the junction contained 5 bases not matched to a gene. The chain's CDR3 is CSASQGAKGANVLTF. CDR3 sequence (DNA): TGCAGTGCTAGTCAGGGGGCTAAGGGGGCCAACGTCCTGACTTTC.

The chain uses TRBV5-4 and TRBJ2-2; maybe TRBD2 (6 bases). CDR3 length equals 13 residues. The germline V gene has CDR1 SGHNT and CDR2 YYREEE (reference sequence). The CDR3 is CAMIREDTGELFF. The CDR3 DNA sequence: TGTGCGATGATCAGGGAGGACACCGGGGAGCTGTTTTTT.

This clone was seen a single time. The rearrangement uses TRBV5-5 and TRBJ1-2, with D unclear. Looked up from germline, CDR1 is SGHKS and CDR2 is YYEKEE (reference sequence). V lost 4 bases, J lost 2 bases, and 21 bases lay in between. The CDR3 has 17 amino acids. CDR3 nucleotide sequence: TGTGCCAGCAGCACGGGGAAATCAGAGGATCCGAACTATGGCTACACCTTC. This encodes CASSTGKSEDPNYGYTF.

The V gene is TRBV14, the J gene TRBJ2-7, with TRBD1 matching over 9 bases. This CDR3 comprises 16 residues. Trimming took 4 bases from V and 5 from J; bases not matched to a gene: 12. Germline V gives CDR1 SGHDN, CDR2 FVKESK. CDR3 loop: CASSPYIGTGNDEQYF. CDR3 DNA: TGTGCCAGCAGCCCCTATATCGGGACAGGGAATGACGAGCAGTACTTC.

V and J are TRBV28 and TRBJ2-1; 8 positions match TRBD2. This CDR3 region has 18 residues. Germline V gives CDR1 MDHEN, CDR2 SYDVKM. Trimming cost V 4 bases and J 4 bases; bases outside gene matches: 15. DNA for the CDR3: TGTGCCAGCAGTTCCCTCCGAAGGCTAGCGGGCCCTTACAATGAGCAGTTCTTC. It is translated as CASSSLRRLAGPYNEQFF.

This clone turned up a few times. The chain is built from TRBV7-9 and TRBJ1-1, with D possibly being TRBD1 (6 bases). V was shortened by 4 bases and J by 2 bases, with 14 bases between the two germline ends. The CDR3 has 15 residues. Germline V lookup: CDR1 SEHNR, CDR2 FQNEAQ (reference sequence). CDR3 sequence: CASSSNRVENTEAFF. For the CDR3, the DNA is TGTGCCAGCAGCTCAAACAGGGTCGAAAACACTGAAGCTTTCTTT.

In regard to this clone: The junction shows a germline mismatch at one end, possibly a read error. The V gene is TRBV7-7, the J gene TRBJ2-2; TRBD1 agrees at 7 bases. The length of the CDR3 is 15 residues. Germline CDR1 and CDR2: SSHAT and FNYEAQ (reference sequence). CDR3 amino acids: CASSSGTDNTGELFF. CDR3 coding DNA: TGTGCTAGCAGCTCCGGGACAGATAACACCGGGGAGCTGTTTTTT.

The chain recombines TRBV7-2 with TRBJ1-5, with 9 nucleotides matching TRBD1. The CDR3 covers 16 residues. The V segment lost 1 base and the J segment 7 bases; nucleotides outside the gene matches: 8. Germline assignment: CDR1 SGHTA and CDR2 FQGNSA. CDR3 residues: CASSLEGGTGSQPQHF. The CDR3 DNA is TGTGCCAGCAGCTTAGAGGGGGGGACAGGGTCCCAGCCCCAGCATTTT.

V gene TRBV24-1 combines with J gene TRBJ2-1, with 7 bases aligning to TRBD2. Germline CDR1 reads KGHDR; CDR2 reads SFDVKD. Trimming at V came to 4 bases and at J to 6 bases, leaving 20 bases not matched to a gene. The CDR3 runs 19 residues. The CDR3 region is CATSERLGGGATRPNEQFF. In nucleotides, the CDR3 is TGTGCCACCAGTGAACGCCTCGGCGGGGGAGCAACGAGACCCAATGAGCAGTTCTTC.

The rearrangement joins TRBV10-3 to TRBJ2-3, with TRBD1 matching 10 bases. The CDR3 has 12 residues. V trimming: 9 bases; J trimming: 6 bases; junction bases outside the gene matches: 3. CDR1 is ENHRY and CDR2 is SYGVKD in the germline V gene. The CDR3, as DNA: TGTGCCATGGGGACAGGGGAGGATACGCAGTATTTT. Encoded protein: CAMGTGEDTQYF.

In this sample, this clone turned up once. The chain recombines TRBV7-9 with TRBJ1-5; 9 nucleotides line up with TRBD1. This CDR3 contains 12 residues. Germline values: CDR1 SEHNR, CDR2 FQNEAQ (reference sequence). Trimming removed 5 bases from V and 15 bases from J; junction bases left unmatched: 8. The CDR3 DNA follows: TGTGCCAGCAGCCTGGGGACAGGGCAGAGGCATTTT. It yields the protein CASSLGTGQRHF.

This chain uses TRBV5-1 with TRBJ2-1, with D perhaps matching TRBD1 (6 bases). The V and J ends lost 0 bases and 9 bases respectively, with 16 bases between them. The CDR3 length is 15 residues. CDR1 is SGHRS and CDR2 is YFSETQ in the germline V gene. CDR3 nucleotide sequence: TGCGCCAGCAGCTTGGATAGGGGGTGGGTTGGTGAGCAGTTCTTC. Protein: CASSLDRGWVGEQFF.

V usage is TRBV6-1 and J usage is TRBJ2-7; 8 bases are a match to TRBD1. This CDR3 is 14 amino acids long. After removal of 3 bases from V and 0 bases from J, the junction contained 1 base not matched to a gene. Germline V gene lookup returns CDR1 MNHNS and CDR2 SASEGT. The CDR3 sequence: CASSDGQGSYEQYF. CDR3 in DNA: TGTGCCAGCAGTGATGGACAGGGCTCCTACGAGCAGTACTTC.

This sequence joins TRBV3-1 (or the pseudogene TRBV3-2) and TRBJ2-5; 12 bases match TRBD2. The CDR3 length is 16 residues. The J segment lost 0 bases and the V segment lost 4 bases, leaving 3 bases of the junction unmatched. CDR1 is LGHDT and CDR2 is YNNKEL in the germline V gene (reference sequence). The CDR3 protein is CASSLTSGGYQETQYF. Here the CDR3 DNA reads TGTGCCAGCAGCCTTACTAGCGGGGGGTACCAAGAGACCCAGTACTTC.

V is TRBV9 and J is TRBJ1-5, with 7 bases matching TRBD1. J gave up 3 bases and V 3 bases, and 3 bases lay outside the gene matches. The CDR3 runs 14 residues. Germline CDR1 and CDR2: SGDLS and YYNGEE. Here the CDR3 DNA reads TGTGCCAGCAGCGGGGACAGTTACAATCAGCCCCAGCATTTT. Translation: CASSGDSYNQPQHF.

The chain combines TRBV29-1 with TRBJ1-6; 8 bases are a match to TRBD1. The germline gives CDR1 SQVTM, CDR2 ANQGSEA. The ends lost 4 bases at V and 2 bases at J; junction bases unmatched: 1. The CDR3 consists of 14 residues. The CDR3 coding sequence is TGCAGCGTTGGGACAGGGACCTATAATTCACCCCTCCACTTT. Its protein product is CSVGTGTYNSPLHF. The whole variable domain, remainder taken from reference TRBV29-1 and TRBJ1-6, is SAVISQKPSRDICQRGTSLTIQCQVDSQVTMMFWYRQQPGQSLTLIATANQGSEATYESGFVIDKFPISRPNLTFSTLTVSNMSPEDSSIYLCSVGTGTYNSPLHFGNGTRLTVT.

In DNA form, the CDR3 reads TGTGCCAGCAGCTTAGATAGGTCGCGCGGAAACAACAATGAGCAGTTCTTC. It encodes CASSLDRSRGNNNEQFF. The chain uses TRBV11-2 and TRBJ2-1; D gene unclear. CDR1 is SGHAT, CDR2 FQNNGV, per germline. The CDR3 length is 17 residues. Trimming cost V 0 bases and J 5 bases, with 17 bases left between them.

The count of this clone is one. The V call is TRBV6-5, the J call TRBJ2-6, with D maybe TRBD2 (5 bases). This CDR3 has 15 amino acids. The ends were cut back, 5 bases at V and 0 bases at J, with 8 bases in the middle. The germline CDR1 and CDR2 sequences are MNHEY and SVGAGI. The CDR3 sequence is CASSIRGSGANVLTF. The CDR3 nucleotides are TGTGCCAGCAGTATACGGGGCTCTGGGGCCAACGTCCTGACTTTC.

The chain carries TRBV3-1 (or the pseudogene TRBV3-2) and TRBJ2-2; D is possibly TRBD2 (6 bases). The V and J ends lost 1 base and 3 bases respectively, with 21 bases between them. Germline V gives CDR1 LGHDT, CDR2 YNNKEL (reference sequence). The CDR3 consists of 19 residues. DNA of the CDR3: TGTGCCAGCAGCCAAGGGGGCTCCTTGGACTACTGGGACACCGGGGAGCTGTTTTTT. This translates into CASSQGGSLDYWDTGELFF.

The V call is TRBV9, the J call TRBJ2-1, with 9 bases that match TRBD2. CDR1 and CDR2 (germline): SGDLS, YYNGEE. The J segment lost 5 bases and the V segment lost 0 bases, leaving 6 bases of the junction unmatched. This CDR3 is 16 amino acids long. CDR3 sequence (DNA): TGTGCCAGCAGCGTAGCTCTGGTAGCGGGGGACAATGAGCAGTTCTTC. This codes for CASSVALVAGDNEQFF.

J is TRBJ2-7 and V is TRBV6-2 or TRBV6-3; perhaps TRBD2 as D (6 bases). V shed 1 base and J shed 0 bases, with 16 bases lying between them. The germline CDR1 and CDR2 sequences are MNHEY and SVGEGT. This CDR3 has 17 residues. DNA of the CDR3: TGTGCCAGCAGTTACTATCCGGGACTGATTAACTCCTACGAGCAGTACTTC. This sequence encodes CASSYYPGLINSYEQYF.

The chain combines TRBV3-1 (or the pseudogene TRBV3-2) with TRBJ1-2; D not certain. The V gene's germline CDR1 is LGHDT and CDR2 YNNKEL (reference sequence). The V and J ends lost 1 base and 5 bases respectively, with 8 bases between them. There are 13 residues in the CDR3. CDR3 bases: TGTGCCAGCAGCCAAGGAGGAGGATATGGCTACACCTTC. Translated: CASSQGGGYGYTF.

The chain joins TRBV5-6 to TRBJ2-5; 10 nucleotides agree with TRBD2. The CDR3 spans 15 residues. With 0 bases clipped from V and 5 bases from J, the junction kept 4 bases outside the gene matches. Germline loops: CDR1 SGHDT, CDR2 YYEEEE. The CDR3 protein is CASSLVSGGFETQYF. CDR3 nucleotide sequence: TGTGCCAGCAGCTTGGTTAGCGGGGGGTTCGAGACCCAGTACTTC. Supplemented by reference TRBV5-6 and TRBJ2-5, the full variable domain reads DAGVTQSPTHLIKTRGQQVTLRCSPKSGHDTVSWYQQALGQGPQFIFQYYEEEERQRGNFPDRFSGHQFPNYSSELNVNALLLGDSALYLCASSLVSGGFETQYFGPGTRLLVL.

V gene TRBV3-1 (or the pseudogene TRBV3-2) combines with J gene TRBJ1-2; TRBD1 might be the D (6 bases). There are 12 residues in the CDR3. The germline V and J ends were trimmed by 3 bases and 7 bases, with 9 bases remaining between them. Germline CDR1 reads LGHDT; CDR2 reads YNNKEL (reference sequence). CDR3 sequence (DNA): TGTGCCAGCAGCCACTCAGGGGTTGGCTACACCTTC. Amino acids: CASSHSGVGYTF.